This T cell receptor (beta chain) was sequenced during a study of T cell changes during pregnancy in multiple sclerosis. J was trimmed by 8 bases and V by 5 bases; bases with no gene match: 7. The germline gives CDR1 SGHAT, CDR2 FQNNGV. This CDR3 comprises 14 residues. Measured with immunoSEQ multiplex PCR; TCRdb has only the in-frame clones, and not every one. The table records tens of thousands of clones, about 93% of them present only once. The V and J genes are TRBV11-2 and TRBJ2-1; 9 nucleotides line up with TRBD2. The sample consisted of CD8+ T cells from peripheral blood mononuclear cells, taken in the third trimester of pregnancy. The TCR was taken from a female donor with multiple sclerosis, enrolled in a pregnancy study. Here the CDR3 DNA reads TGTGCCAGCAGCGCTAGCGGGAATAGGCATGAGCAGTTCTTC. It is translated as CASSASGNRHEQFF.